This T cell receptor (beta chain) derives from a study of cytomegalovirus exposure and HLA in healthy donors. Whole-study results and caveats: Segments of the TCR beta V type were, in most cases, productive about 87% or about 30% of the time in an earlier analysis. Apparent HLA restriction characterized most CMV-associated TCR beta chains in a later analysis.

In the PCR, 60 Vbeta and 13 Jbeta primers were used. Assay used: immunoSEQ multiplex PCR; TCRdb lists only in-frame clones, some missing. The data show some 130,000 clones, about 73% seen once. To note about this clone: Antigen unknown.

The sample taken for sequencing was PBMCs. This receptor was obtained from a human donor in good health.

This CDR3 is CASSRDSTGGNTEAFF. CDR3 DNA: TGTGCCAGCAGCCGAGACAGTACAGGGGGGAACACTGAAGCTTTCTTT. The chain employs TRBV28 and TRBJ1-1, with 8 nucleotides matching TRBD1. The CDR3 loop spans 16 amino acids. V was clipped by 6 bases and J by 1 base; unmatched bases: 10. Looked up from germline, CDR1 is MDHEN and CDR2 is SYDVKM.